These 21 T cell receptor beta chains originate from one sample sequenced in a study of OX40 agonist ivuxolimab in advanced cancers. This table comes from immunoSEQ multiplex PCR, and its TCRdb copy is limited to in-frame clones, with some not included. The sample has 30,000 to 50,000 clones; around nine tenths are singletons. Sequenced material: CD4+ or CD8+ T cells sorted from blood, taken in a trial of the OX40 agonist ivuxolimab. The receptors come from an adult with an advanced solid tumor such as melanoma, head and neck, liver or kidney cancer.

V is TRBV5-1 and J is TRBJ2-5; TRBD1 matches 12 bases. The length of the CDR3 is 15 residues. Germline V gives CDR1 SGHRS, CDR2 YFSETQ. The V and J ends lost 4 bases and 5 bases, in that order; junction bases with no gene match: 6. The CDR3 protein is CASSDGDRGLETQYF. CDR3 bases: TGCGCCAGCAGCGACGGGGACAGGGGGCTCGAGACCCAGTACTTC.

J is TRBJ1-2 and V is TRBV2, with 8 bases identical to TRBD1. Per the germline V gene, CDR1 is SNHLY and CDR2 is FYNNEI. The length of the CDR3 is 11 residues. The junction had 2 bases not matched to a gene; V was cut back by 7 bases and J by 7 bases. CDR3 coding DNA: TGTGCCAGCAACAGGGGGGGTGGCTACACCTTC. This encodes CASNRGGGYTF.

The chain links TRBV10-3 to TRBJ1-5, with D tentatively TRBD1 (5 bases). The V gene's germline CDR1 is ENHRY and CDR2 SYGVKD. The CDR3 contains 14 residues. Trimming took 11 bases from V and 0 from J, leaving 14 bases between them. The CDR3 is CAGAPEGSNQPQHF. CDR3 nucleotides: TGTGCCGGGGCCCCAGAAGGTAGCAATCAGCCCCAGCATTTT.

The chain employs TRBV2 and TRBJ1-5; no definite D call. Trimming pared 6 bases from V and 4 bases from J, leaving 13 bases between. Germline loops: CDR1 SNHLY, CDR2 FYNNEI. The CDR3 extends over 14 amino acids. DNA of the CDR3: TGTGCCAGCAGCCCCGGGCAGGAGAATCAGCCCCAGCATTTT. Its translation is CASSPGQENQPQHF.

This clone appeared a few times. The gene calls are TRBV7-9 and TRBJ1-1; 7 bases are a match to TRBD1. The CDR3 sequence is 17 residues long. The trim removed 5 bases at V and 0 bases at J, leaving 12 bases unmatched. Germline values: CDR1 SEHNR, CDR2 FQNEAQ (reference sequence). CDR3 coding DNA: TGTGCCAGCAGCCCAGGGCGCACAGGGGCAATGAACACTGAAGCTTTCTTT. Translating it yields CASSPGRTGAMNTEAFF.

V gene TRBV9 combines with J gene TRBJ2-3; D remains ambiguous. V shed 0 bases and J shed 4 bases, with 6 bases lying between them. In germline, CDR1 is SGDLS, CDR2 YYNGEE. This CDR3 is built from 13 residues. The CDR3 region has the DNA TGTGCCAGCAGCGTAGCTGTCCCAGATACGCAGTATTTT. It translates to CASSVAVPDTQYF.

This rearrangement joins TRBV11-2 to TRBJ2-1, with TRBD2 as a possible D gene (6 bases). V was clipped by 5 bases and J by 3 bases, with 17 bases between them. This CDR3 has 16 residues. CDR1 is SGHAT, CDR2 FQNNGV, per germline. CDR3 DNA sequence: TGTGCCAGCAGCCCGGGGGTAGTGGGGGGCTACAATGAGCAGTTCTTC. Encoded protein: CASSPGVVGGYNEQFF.

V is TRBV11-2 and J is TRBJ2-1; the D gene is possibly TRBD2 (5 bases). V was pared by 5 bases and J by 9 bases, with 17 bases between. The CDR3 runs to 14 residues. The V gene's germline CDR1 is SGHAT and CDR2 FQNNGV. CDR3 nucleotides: TGTGCCAGCAGCAAAACTAGAGCCAGCGGTGAGCAGTTCTTC. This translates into CASSKTRASGEQFF.

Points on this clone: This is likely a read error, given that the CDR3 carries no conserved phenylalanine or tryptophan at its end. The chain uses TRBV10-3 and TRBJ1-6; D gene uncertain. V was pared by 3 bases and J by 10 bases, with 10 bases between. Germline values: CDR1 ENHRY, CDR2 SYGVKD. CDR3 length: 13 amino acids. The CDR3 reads CAISESDTSPLHL. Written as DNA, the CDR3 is TGTGCCATCAGTGAATCCGACACGTCACCCCTCCACCTT.

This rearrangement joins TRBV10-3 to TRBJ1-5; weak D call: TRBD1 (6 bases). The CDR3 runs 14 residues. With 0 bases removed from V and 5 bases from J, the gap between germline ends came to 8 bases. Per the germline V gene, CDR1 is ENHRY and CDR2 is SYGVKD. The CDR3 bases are TGTGCCATCAGTGAGTCAGGGGGGGATCAGCCCCAGCATTTT. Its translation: CAISESGGDQPQHF.

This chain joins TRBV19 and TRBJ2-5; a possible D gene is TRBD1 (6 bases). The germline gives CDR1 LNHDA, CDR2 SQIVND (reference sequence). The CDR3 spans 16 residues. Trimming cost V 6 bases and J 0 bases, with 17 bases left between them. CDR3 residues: CASRGTGTLYQETQYF. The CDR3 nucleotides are TGTGCCAGTAGGGGAACCGGGACACTTTACCAAGAGACCCAGTACTTC.

Here the CDR3 DNA reads TGTGCCAGCAGCCCGGACAGGGGGGCGTCTGGAAACACCATATATTTT. Amino acids: CASSPDRGASGNTIYF. J is TRBJ1-3 and V is TRBV7-9; the match to TRBD1 covers 10 bases. Germline CDR1 and CDR2: SEHNR and FQNEAQ (reference sequence). V was pared by 5 bases and J by 1 base, with 5 bases of the junction left unmatched. This CDR3 has 16 residues.

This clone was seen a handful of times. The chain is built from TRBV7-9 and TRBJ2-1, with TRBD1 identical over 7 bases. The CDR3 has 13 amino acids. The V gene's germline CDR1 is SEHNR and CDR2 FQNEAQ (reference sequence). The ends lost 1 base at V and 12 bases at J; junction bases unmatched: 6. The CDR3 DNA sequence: TGTGCCAGCAGCTTAGTTCAGGGGGTGGGGCAGTTCTTC. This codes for CASSLVQGVGQFF. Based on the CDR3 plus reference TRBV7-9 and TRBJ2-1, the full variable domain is DTGVSQNPRHKITKRGQNVTFRCDPISEHNRLYWYRQTLGQGPEFLTYFQNEAQLEKSRLLSDRFSAERPKGSFSTLEIQRTEQGDSAMYLCASSLVQGVGQFFGPGTRLTVL.

DNA for the CDR3: TGTGCCAGCAGCCGCGGGGGGCGGAATCAGCCCCAGCATTTT. This encodes CASSRGGRNQPQHF. The gene calls are TRBV5-8 and TRBJ1-5; D is possibly TRBD1 (6 bases). The CDR3 spans 14 residues. The V gene lost 4 bases and the J gene lost 4 bases, with 12 bases spanning the gap. Looked up from germline, CDR1 is SGHTS and CDR2 is YDEGEE.

CDR3 nucleotide sequence: TGTGCCAGCAGGAAGGGACGGAGTAATGAAAAACTGTTTTTT. It specifies CASRKGRSNEKLFF. The rearrangement links TRBV5-5 to TRBJ1-4; a possible D gene is TRBD1 (5 bases). V shed 5 bases and J shed 4 bases, with 12 bases lying between them. The CDR3 sequence is 14 residues long. Germline V gene sequence: CDR1 SGHKS, CDR2 YYEKEE (reference sequence).

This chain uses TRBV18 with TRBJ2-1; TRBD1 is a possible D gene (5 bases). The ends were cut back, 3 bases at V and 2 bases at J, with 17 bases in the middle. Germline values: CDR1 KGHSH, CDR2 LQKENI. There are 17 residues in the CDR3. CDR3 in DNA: TGTGCCAGCTCACCGACGATCACAGGTGGTACCTACAATGAGCAGTTCTTC. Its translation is CASSPTITGGTYNEQFF. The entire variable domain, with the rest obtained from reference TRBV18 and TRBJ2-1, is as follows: NAGVMQNPRHLVRRRGQEARLRCSPMKGHSHVYWYRQLPEEGLKFMVYLQKENIIDESGMPKERFSAEFPKEGPSILRIQQVVRGDSAAYFCASSPTITGGTYNEQFFGPGTRLTVL.

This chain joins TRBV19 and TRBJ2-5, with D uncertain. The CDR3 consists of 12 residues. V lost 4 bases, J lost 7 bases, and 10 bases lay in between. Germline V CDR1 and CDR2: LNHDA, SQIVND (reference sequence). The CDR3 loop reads CASSSAPGTQYF. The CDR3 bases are TGTGCCAGTAGTAGTGCCCCCGGGACCCAGTACTTC.

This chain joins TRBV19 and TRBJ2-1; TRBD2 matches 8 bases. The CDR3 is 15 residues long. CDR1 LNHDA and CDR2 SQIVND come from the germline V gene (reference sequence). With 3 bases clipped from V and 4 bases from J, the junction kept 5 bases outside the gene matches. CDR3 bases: TGTGCCAGTAGTATGGGACTAGTGGATTACAATGAGCAGTTCTTC. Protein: CASSMGLVDYNEQFF.

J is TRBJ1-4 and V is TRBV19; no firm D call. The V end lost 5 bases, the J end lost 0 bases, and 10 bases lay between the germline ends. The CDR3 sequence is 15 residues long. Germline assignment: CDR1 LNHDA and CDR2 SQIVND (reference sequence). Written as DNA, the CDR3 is TGTGCCAGTAGTCGGCAGATCACAACTAATGAAAAACTGTTTTTT. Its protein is CASSRQITTNEKLFF.

CDR3 region: CASSYQTSAQAGEQYF. The DNA for the CDR3 is TGTGCCAGCAGCTACCAGACTAGCGCCCAAGCGGGCGAGCAGTACTTC. This chain connects TRBV7-6 to TRBJ2-7; 8 nucleotides line up with TRBD2. Germline V CDR1 and CDR2: SGHVS, FNYEAQ. V gave up 4 bases and J gave up 6 bases; unmatched junction bases: 14. CDR3 length equals 16 residues.

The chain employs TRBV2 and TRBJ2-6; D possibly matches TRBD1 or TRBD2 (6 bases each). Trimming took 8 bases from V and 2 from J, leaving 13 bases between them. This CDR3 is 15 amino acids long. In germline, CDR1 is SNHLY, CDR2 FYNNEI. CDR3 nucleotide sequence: TGTGCCAGCTCCGAAGGGGGGACTGGGGCCAACGTCCTGACTTTC. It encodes CASSEGGTGANVLTF.